This T cell receptor beta chain comes out of a study of cytomegalovirus exposure and HLA in healthy donors (dated by TCRdb to 2017 to 2019). With regard to the full study: In an earlier analysis of approximately 640 of the donors, 250 to 300 Gb of sequence data and 90 million to 130 million unique TCR beta sequences from about 179 million T cells were reported. Approximately 300 gigabases of sequencing data and 91 million or so unique TCR sequences made up an early release that covered several hundred HLA-typed donors. Of the 300 to 450 genotyped donors, 65% to 90% fell in the genetic ancestry cluster associated with self-reported Caucasian donors. The study aimed to test whether cataloging public T cell receptors could reveal signatures of past pathogen exposure. The study used immunosequencing to profile the T cell repertoires of 666 subjects and linked those repertoires to cytomegalovirus serostatus. Besides the first cohort of 666 subjects, a separate validation cohort made up of roughly 120 different subjects was used. To predict cytomegalovirus infection status, the study brought together high-throughput TCR immunosequencing, statistical association of individual TCRs with disease status, and machine learning. In a later analysis, previously published TCR beta repertoires from 550 to 750 donors were re-analyzed and high-resolution HLA genotyping was added so that TCR occurrence patterns could be studied. In the later analysis, no new phenotypic data were used to find candidate immune exposures; instead, reliance was placed on TCR beta sequences and their occurrence across donors. An earlier analysis of 587 of the donors applied high-throughput TCR beta sequencing to assess whether each TCR beta V gene segment acted as functional or pseudogenic. Donor age, sex, ethnicity and CMV serostatus were compiled together with the repertoire data. A later genetic analysis used genome-wide SNP genotypes for about 60% of the 666 donors, treating that subset as a discovery cohort. All discovery cohort repertoires had been generated on a single sequencing platform. HLA typing covered class I and class II loci at four-digit resolution. The number of donors typed differed by locus, with 629-630 for A, B, C, DRB1 and DQB1, roughly 520 for DQA1, some 570 for DPA1, and 450 to 480 for DPB1. Because of strong linkage in the cohort, roughly five DR-DQ haplotypes were treated as single units for association and clustering. Among almost 400 genotyped donors of the cohort, an average of roughly 240,000 unique TCR beta nucleotide sequences were sequenced per donor, approximately 20% of them non-productive. Beyond this particular receptor, the publication reports: According to a later analysis, TCR association rates differed among HLA loci, with DRB1 alleles showing the most associated TCRs and HLA-C alleles showing the fewest. CMV serostatus was the only immune exposure information available for the cohort. In the study, roughly 160 TCR beta chains were listed as associated with cytomegalovirus. A later genetic analysis associated a missense DCLRE1C variant with V-gene and J-gene trimming of TCR beta chains, and an independent cohort replicated the association. The presence/absence analyses assumed that sequencing depth was roughly uniform across donors, and that assumption may not be true. A cluster of highly shared sequence variants was judged likely to be a technical artifact of the sequencing pipeline. An earlier analysis of approximately 500 of the donors showed that most TCR beta V segments appeared in productive rearrangements either about 90% or about 30% of the time, which broadly matched IMGT annotations. A later genetic analysis reported fewer N-insertions in productive TCRs among donors in an Asian-associated ancestry cluster than the roughly 650-donor mean. Because counts were too low, more than 15 rarely observed V segments, including chromosome 9 orphons, were excluded from the earlier analysis of several hundred of the donors. In vitro tests confirmed that a few of the cytomegalovirus-associated TCR beta chains recognize cytomegalovirus antigens. A further reported finding was that TCR beta sequences accurately predicted the HLA-A and HLA-B alleles for most subjects in the first cohort. According to a later analysis, most CMV-associated TCR beta chains appeared to be HLA-restricted, and the HLA associations seemed to be driven largely by CMV exposure. In a later analysis, HLA-associated TCR beta chains were found to be more clonally expanded and to have lower generation probabilities than equally common non-associated chains. The 87-base-pair reads could not distinguish some IMGT-functional V segments, including TRBV6-2 and TRBV6-3, so those segments were excluded. According to the authors, the approach could potentially be generalized to other disease states and immunological phenotypes. The classifier was reported to diagnose cytomegalovirus status with high specificity and sensitivity in both the original cohort and the validation cohort. Because HLA typing was unavailable for some donors at each locus, only the typed subset was used in association tests. Several of the top co-occurrence clusters appeared to be linked to parvovirus B19, influenza, CMV and Epstein-Barr virus, according to a later analysis. In this cohort, only TCR beta chains were sequenced, and detectable features were limited by the absence of alpha or paired-chain data. Correlated functional status among segregating V segments might be attributable to linkage disequilibrium, but an unknown experimental factor could not be ruled out. A later analysis associated 16,951 TCR beta sequences with specific HLA alleles at a false discovery rate of 0.05. Most TCR sequences were seen in very few donors, while some public TCRs were found in many individuals. When HLA alleles, especially DR and DQ, strongly co-occurred, TCR associations were difficult to assign to individual alleles.

In the case of this clone: What antigen it recognizes has not been identified.

The cohort comprised more than 550 healthy bone marrow donors. All cohort members were sampled while nominally healthy, although unrecorded immune exposures were likely present. The donor was CMV seropositive and was included in the group of some 290 seropositive cohort members. A peripheral blood sample was collected from each donor, and TCR beta sequencing was performed on peripheral blood mononuclear cells. Genomic DNA extraction from the blood cell samples was performed with the Qiagen DNeasy Blood Extraction Kit. Trimming takes 2 bases from V and 11 bases from J, and the germline ends sit 13 bases apart. CDR1 and CDR2, looked up from the germline V gene, are SGHRS and YFSETQ. The CDR3 has 12 amino acids, counting the end cysteine and phenylalanine. Just the 36-base CDR3 DNA is kept, in frame starting at base 1. Libraries came from the immunoSEQ multiplex PCR assay. For the multiplex PCR, a mixture combining 60 forward primers for TCR Vbeta segments and 13 reverse primers for TCR Jbeta segments was used. The CDR3 region of rearranged TCR beta genes was amplified from genomic DNA by a multiplex PCR assay. The amplified TCR beta libraries were sequenced on the Illumina HiSeq System as 87-base-pair reads. Processing in the source paper ran as follows. In a later analysis, roughly 80 million unique TCR beta chains were counted across the roughly 670 repertoires, and roughly 11 million of these chains were shared by at least two donors. A nearest-neighbor algorithm error-corrected the raw reads and collapsed the reads into unique sequences, merging closely related sequences to remove PCR and sequencing errors. CDR3 sequences were aligned to IMGT reference sequences to assign V, D and J gene segments. For a sequence to be retained, a match of at least six nucleotides was required to both a V gene segment and a J gene segment. A rearrangement counted as productive if the CDR3 had no stop codons and remained in frame with V and J, and every other rearrangement counted as non-productive. Following IMGT convention, CDR3 was defined as the stretch from the second conserved V-encoded cysteine up to the conserved J-encoded phenylalanine. Sequences without an unambiguous match to a single V gene segment were excluded from the earlier analysis of about 600 of the donors. In an earlier analysis of 500 to 750 of the donors, V segments were called functional above 56.7% productive rearrangements and were called segregating when the between-donor standard deviation exceeded 5%. A statistical classification framework was developed to diagnose cytomegalovirus status using the catalog of TCR beta chain sequences. V and J gene assignment, in a later analysis, came from comparing TCR nucleotide sequences with IMGT/GENE-DB human TR gene sequences. The TCRdist pipeline was used in a later analysis to assign CDR3 sequences and most-parsimonious VDJ recombination scenarios. In a later analysis, each TCR beta chain was defined by its CDR3 amino acid sequence together with its V-gene family, and reads without a unique V-gene family were excluded. As a way to deal with suspected cross-contamination and a sequencing artifact, a later analysis dropped more than 500 nucleotide sequences that were highly shared and had low generation probability. In a later analysis, a clonal expansion index was calculated for each public chain from normalized within-repertoire ranks of inferred template counts. A later analysis computed generation probabilities with a VDJ recombination model fitted to out-of-frame rearrangements, and checked the results against IGoR. A later analysis scored TCR-TCR, TCR-HLA and TCR-CMV co-occurrence with hypergeometric tests, applying a repertoire-size bias correction to TCR pairs. A later analysis estimated false discovery rates by permuting HLA or CMV assignments 20 times. In a later analysis, co-occurring TCRs were grouped with DBSCAN, and TCRdist sequence similarity was added when clustering was performed within HLA-allele-positive subsets. Repertoires with fewer than 30,000 or more than 120,000 public chains, plus five repertoires with anomalous nucleotide sharing, were excluded from co-occurrence clustering. Not all clones reach the TCRdb copy of this immuneACCESS table, which keeps in-frame sequences only. Checked studies attribute under half of the gap to unresolved V genes and leave the rest unexplained. From that table come the V and J calls and clone size; the DNA was used to work out D and trimming. In this sample's table one finds about 210,000 clones. Approximately 0.98% of the sample lies in the top ten.

What was sequenced was PBMCs. The V and J segments used are TRBV5-1 and TRBJ1-1, with the D gene call left open. The receptor's source is a woman in her 30s in good health and CMV-seropositive. The CDR3 in this case is CASSFEGDEAFF. The sequence in DNA is TGCGCCAGCAGCTTCGAGGGCGACGAGGCTTTCTTT.